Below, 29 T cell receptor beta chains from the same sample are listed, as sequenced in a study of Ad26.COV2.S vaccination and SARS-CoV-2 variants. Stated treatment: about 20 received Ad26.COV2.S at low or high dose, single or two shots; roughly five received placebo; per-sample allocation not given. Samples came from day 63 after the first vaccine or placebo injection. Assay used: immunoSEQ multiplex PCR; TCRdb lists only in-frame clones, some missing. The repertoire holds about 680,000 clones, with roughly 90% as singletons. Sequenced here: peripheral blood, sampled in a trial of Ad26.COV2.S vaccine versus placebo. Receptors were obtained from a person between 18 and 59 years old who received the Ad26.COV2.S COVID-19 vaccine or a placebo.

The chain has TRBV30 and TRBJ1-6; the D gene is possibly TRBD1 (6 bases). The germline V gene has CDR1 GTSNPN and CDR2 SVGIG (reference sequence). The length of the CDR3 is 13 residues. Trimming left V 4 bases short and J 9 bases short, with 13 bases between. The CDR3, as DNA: TGTGCCTGGAACCAGGGGCGCGGTTCACCCCTCCACTTT. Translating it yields CAWNQGRGSPLHF.

The CDR3 DNA follows: TGTGCCAGCAGCCAAGAGCCAGGGCTCTATGGCTACACCTTC. Translated: CASSQEPGLYGYTF. This chain connects TRBV3-1 (or the pseudogene TRBV3-2) to TRBJ1-2; a weak D match, TRBD1 (5 bases). The CDR3 spans 14 residues. Germline assignment: CDR1 LGHDT and CDR2 YNNKEL (reference sequence). Trimming cost V 0 bases and J 4 bases, with 9 bases left between them.

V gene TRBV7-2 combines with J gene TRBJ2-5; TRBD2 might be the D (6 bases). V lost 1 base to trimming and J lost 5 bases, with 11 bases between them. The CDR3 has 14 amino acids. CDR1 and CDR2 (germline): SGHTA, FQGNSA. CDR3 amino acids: CASSLETGRETQYF. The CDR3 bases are TGTGCCAGCAGCTTAGAGACGGGGAGGGAGACCCAGTACTTC.

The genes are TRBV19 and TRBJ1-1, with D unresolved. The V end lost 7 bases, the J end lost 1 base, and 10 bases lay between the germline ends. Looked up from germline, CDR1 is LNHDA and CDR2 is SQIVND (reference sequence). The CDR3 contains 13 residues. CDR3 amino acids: CASTVGRNTEAFF. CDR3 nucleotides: TGTGCCAGTACCGTCGGACGGAACACTGAAGCTTTCTTT. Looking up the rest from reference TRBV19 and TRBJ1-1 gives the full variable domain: DGGITQSPKYLFRKEGQNVTLSCEQNLNHDAMYWYRQDPGQGLRLIYYSQIVNDFQKGDIAEGYSVSREKKESFPLTVTSAQKNPTAFYLCASTVGRNTEAFFGQGTRLTVV.

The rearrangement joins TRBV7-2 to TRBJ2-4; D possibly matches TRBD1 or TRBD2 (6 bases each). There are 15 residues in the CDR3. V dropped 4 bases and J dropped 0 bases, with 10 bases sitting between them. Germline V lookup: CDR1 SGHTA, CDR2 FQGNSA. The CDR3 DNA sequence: TGTGCCAGCAGCTCGGGGGCGAGAGCCAAAAACATTCAGTACTTC. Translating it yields CASSSGARAKNIQYF.

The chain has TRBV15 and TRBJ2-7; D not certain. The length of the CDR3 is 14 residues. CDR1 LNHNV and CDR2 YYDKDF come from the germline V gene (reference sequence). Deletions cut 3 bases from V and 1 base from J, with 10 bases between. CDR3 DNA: TGTGCCACCAGCAGGGAAGACCTGTCCTACGAGCAGTACTTC. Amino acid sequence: CATSREDLSYEQYF. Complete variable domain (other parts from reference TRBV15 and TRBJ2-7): DAMVIQNPRYQVTQFGKPVTLSCSQTLNHNVMYWYQQKSSQAPKLLFHYYDKDFNNEADTPDNFQSRRPNTSFCFLDIRSPGLGDTAMYLCATSREDLSYEQYFGPGTRLTVT.

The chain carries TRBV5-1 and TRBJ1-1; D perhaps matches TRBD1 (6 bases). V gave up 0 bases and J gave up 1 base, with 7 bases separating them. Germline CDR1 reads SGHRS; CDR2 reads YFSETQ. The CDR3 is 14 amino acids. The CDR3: CASSLVGANTEAFF. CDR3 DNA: TGCGCCAGCAGCTTGGTGGGGGCGAACACTGAAGCTTTCTTT.

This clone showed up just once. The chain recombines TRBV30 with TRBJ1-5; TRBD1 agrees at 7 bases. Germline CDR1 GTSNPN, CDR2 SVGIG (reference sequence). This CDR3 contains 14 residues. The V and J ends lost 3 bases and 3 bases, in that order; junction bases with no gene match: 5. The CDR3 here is CAWSRGQLNQPQHF. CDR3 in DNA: TGTGCCTGGAGCAGGGGACAGCTCAATCAGCCCCAGCATTTT.

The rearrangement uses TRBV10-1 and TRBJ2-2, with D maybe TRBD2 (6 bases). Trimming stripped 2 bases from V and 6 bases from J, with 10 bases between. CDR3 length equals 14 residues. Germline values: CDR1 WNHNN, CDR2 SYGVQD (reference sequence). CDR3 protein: CASSEPGEPGELFF. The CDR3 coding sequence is TGCGCCAGCAGTGAGCCGGGGGAGCCCGGGGAGCTGTTTTTT.

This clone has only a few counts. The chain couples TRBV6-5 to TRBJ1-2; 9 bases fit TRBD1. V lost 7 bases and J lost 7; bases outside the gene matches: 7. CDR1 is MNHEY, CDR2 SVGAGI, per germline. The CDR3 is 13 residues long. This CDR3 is CASTRTGDGGYTF. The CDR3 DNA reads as TGTGCCAGCACCCGGACAGGGGATGGTGGCTACACCTTC.

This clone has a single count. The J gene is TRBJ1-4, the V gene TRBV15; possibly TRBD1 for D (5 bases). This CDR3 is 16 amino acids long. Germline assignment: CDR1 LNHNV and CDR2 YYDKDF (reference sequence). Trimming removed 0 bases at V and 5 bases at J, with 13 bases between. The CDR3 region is CATSRDGRPGNEKLFF. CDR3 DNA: TGTGCCACCAGCAGAGACGGCAGGCCAGGGAATGAAAAACTGTTTTTT.

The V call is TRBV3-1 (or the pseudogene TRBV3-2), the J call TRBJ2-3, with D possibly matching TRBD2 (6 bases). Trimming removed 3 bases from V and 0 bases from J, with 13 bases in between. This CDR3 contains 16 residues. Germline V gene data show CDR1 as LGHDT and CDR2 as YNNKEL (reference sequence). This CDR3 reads CASSQRGGSSTDTQYF. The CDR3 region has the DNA TGTGCCAGCAGCCAGAGGGGAGGTTCTAGCACAGATACGCAGTATTTT.

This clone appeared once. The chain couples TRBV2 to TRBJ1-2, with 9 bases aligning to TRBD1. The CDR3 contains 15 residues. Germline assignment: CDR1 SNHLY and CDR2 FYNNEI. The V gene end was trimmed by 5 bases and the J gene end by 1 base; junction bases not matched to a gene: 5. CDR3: CASSQPGQGNYGYTF. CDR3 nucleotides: TGTGCCAGCAGTCAACCGGGACAGGGTAACTATGGCTACACCTTC. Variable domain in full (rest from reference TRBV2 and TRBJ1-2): EPEVTQTPSHQVTQMGQEVILRCVPISNHLYFYWYRQILGQKVEFLVSFYNNEISEKSEIFDDQFSVERPDGSNFTLKIRSTKLEDSAMYFCASSQPGQGNYGYTFGSGTRLTVV.

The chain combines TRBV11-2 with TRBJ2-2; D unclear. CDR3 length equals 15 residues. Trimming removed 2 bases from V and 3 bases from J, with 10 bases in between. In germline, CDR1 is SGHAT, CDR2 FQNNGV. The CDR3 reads CASSLTSVYTGELFF. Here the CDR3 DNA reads TGTGCCAGCAGCTTAACGAGCGTTTACACCGGGGAGCTGTTTTTT.

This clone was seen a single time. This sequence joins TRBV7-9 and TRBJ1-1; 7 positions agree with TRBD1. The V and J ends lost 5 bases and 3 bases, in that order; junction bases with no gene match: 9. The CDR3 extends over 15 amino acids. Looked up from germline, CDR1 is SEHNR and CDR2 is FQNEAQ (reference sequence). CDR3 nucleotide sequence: TGTGCCAGCAGCCAACGAGAGGACAGGTACACTGAAGCTTTCTTT. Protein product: CASSQREDRYTEAFF.

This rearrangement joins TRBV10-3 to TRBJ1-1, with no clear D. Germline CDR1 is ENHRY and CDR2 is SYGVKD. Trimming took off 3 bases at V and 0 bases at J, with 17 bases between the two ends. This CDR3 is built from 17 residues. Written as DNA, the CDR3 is TGTGCCATCAGTGAATTCTCGGGCGCCGGAATGAACACTGAAGCTTTCTTT. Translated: CAISEFSGAGMNTEAFF.

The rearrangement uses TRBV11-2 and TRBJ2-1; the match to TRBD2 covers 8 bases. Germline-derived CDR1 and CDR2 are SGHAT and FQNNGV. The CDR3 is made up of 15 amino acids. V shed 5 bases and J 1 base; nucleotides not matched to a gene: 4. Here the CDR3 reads CASSTGTRSYNEQFF. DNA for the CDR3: TGTGCCAGCAGCACCGGGACTAGATCCTACAATGAGCAGTTCTTC.

In DNA, the CDR3 is TGCAGCGCTGGGGCCAGCTACACTGAAGCTTTCTTT. It translates to CSAGASYTEAFF. The gene calls are TRBV29-1 and TRBJ1-1; tentatively, D is TRBD1 (5 bases). The CDR3 covers 12 residues. The germline V gene encodes CDR1 SQVTM and CDR2 ANQGSEA. Trimming took off 7 bases at V and 3 bases at J, with 12 bases between the two ends.

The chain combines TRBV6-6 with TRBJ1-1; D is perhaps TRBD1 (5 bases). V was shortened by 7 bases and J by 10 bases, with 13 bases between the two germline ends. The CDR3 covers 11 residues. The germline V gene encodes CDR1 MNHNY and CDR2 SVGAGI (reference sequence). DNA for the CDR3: TGTGCCAGCACCCCGGGGAGGGGAGCTTTCTTT. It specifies CASTPGRGAFF.

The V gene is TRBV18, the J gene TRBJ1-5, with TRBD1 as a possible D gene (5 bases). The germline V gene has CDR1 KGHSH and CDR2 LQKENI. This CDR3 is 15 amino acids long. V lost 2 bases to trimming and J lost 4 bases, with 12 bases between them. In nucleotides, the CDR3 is TGTGCCAGCTCACCAAATCAGGGTAGGAATCAGCCCCAGCATTTT. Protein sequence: CASSPNQGRNQPQHF.

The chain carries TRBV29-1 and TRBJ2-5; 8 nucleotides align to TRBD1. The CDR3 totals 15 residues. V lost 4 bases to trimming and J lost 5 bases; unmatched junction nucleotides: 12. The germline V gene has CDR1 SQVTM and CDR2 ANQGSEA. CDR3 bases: TGCAGCGTTGTGCTCGGTCAGGGGGCAGGGGAGACCCAGTACTTC. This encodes CSVVLGQGAGETQYF.

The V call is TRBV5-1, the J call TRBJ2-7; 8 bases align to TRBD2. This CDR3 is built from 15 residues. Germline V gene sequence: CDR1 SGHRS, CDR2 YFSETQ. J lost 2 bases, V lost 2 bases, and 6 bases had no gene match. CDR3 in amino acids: CASSFGAGETYEQYF. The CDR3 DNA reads TGCGCCAGCAGCTTCGGAGCGGGAGAGACCTACGAGCAGTACTTC.

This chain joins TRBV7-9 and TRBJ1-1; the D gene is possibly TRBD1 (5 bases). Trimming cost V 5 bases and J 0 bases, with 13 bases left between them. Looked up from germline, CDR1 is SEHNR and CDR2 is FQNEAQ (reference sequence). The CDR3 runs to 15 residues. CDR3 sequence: CASSNRQLLNTEAFF. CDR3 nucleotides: TGTGCCAGCAGCAACAGACAGCTCTTGAACACTGAAGCTTTCTTT.

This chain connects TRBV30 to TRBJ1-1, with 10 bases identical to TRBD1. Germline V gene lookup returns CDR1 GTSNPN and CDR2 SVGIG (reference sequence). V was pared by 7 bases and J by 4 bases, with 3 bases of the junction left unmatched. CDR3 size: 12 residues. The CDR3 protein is CAFRDRGTEAFF. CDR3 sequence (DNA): TGTGCCTTCCGGGACAGGGGCACTGAAGCTTTCTTT.

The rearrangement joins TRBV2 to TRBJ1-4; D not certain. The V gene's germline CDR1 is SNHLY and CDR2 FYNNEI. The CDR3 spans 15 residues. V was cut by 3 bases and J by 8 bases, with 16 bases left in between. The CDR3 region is CASSDLGAGLEKLFF. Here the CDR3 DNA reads TGTGCCAGCAGTGATTTAGGAGCGGGCCTAGAAAAACTGTTTTTT.

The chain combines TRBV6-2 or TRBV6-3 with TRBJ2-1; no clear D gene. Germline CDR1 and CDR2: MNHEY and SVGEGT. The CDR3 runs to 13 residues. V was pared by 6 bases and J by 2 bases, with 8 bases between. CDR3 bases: TGTGCCAGCAGCCCTAACCCCTACAATGAGCAGTTCTTC. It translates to CASSPNPYNEQFF.

CDR3 loop: CASSSGQPLGGELFF. The CDR3 DNA reads as TGCGCCAGCAGCTCCGGACAGCCCCTTGGCGGGGAGCTGTTTTTT. J is TRBJ2-2 and V is TRBV5-1, with D possibly being TRBD1 (6 bases). This CDR3 comprises 15 residues. The germline V gene encodes CDR1 SGHRS and CDR2 YFSETQ. Trimming left V 3 bases short and J 7 bases short, with 16 bases between.

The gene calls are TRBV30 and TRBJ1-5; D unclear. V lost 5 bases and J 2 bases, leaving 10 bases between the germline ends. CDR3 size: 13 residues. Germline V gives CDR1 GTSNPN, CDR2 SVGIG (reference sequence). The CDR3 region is CAWSGWGNQPQHF. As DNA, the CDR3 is TGTGCCTGGTCGGGCTGGGGCAATCAGCCCCAGCATTTT. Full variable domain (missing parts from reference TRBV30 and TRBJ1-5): SQTIHQWPATLVQPVGSPLSLECTVEGTSNPNLYWYRQAAGRGLQLLFYSVGIGQISSEVPQNLSASRPQDRQFILSSKKLLLSDSGFYLCAWSGWGNQPQHFGDGTRLSIL.

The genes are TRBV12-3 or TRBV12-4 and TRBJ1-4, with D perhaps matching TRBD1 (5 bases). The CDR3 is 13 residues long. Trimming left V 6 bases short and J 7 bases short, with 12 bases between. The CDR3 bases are TGTGCCAGCAGGCGAGAAAGGGGTGAAAAACTGTTTTTT. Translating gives CASRRERGEKLFF.